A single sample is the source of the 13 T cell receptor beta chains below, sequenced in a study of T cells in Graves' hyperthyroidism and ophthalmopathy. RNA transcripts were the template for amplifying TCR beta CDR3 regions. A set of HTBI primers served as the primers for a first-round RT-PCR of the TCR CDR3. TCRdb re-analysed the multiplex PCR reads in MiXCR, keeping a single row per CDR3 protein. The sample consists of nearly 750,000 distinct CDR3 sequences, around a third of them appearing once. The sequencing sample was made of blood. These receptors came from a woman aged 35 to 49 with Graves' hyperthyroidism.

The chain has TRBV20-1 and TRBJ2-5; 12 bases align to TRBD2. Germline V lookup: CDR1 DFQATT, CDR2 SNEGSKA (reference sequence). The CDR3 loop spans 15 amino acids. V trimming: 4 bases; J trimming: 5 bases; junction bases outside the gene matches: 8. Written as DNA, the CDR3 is TGCAGTGCTATGGGGCTAGCGGGGGGGATGGAGACCCAGTACTTC. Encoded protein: CSAMGLAGGMETQYF.

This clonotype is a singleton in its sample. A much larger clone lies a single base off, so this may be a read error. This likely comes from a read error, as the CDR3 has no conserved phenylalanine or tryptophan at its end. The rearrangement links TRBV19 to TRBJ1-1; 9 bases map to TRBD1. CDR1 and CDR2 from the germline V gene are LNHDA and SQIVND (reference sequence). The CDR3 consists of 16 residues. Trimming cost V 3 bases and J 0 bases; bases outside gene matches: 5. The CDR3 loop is CASSILTGGLNTEAFL. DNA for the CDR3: TGTGCCAGTAGTATTCTAACAGGGGGCTTGAACACTGAAGCTTTCCTT.

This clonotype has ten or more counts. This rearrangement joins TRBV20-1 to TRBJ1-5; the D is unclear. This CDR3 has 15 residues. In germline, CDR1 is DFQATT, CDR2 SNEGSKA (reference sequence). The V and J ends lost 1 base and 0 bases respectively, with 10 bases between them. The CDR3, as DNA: TGCAGTGCTAGAGTCTCCGATTATAGCAATCAGCCCCAGCATTTT. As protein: CSARVSDYSNQPQHF.

The CDR3 is CAARPSGVNTEAFF. As DNA, the CDR3 is TGTGCCGCAAGACCCAGCGGGGTGAACACTGAAGCTTTCTTT. The chain has TRBV27 and TRBJ1-1, with D unresolved. Looked up from germline, CDR1 is MNHEY and CDR2 is SMNVEV (reference sequence). CDR3 length: 14 amino acids. Trimming removed 11 bases at V and 0 bases at J, with 16 bases between.

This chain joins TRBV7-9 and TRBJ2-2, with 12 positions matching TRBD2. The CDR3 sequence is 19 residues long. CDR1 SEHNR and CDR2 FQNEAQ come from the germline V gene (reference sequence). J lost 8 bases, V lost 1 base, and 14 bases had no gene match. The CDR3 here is CASSLVASRLAGESGELFF. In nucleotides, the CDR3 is TGTGCCAGCAGCTTAGTTGCCTCCCGACTAGCGGGAGAAAGTGGGGAGCTGTTTTTT.

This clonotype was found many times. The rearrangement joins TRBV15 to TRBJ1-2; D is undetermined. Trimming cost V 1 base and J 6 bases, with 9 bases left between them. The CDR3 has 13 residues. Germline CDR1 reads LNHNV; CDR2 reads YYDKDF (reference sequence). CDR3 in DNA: TGTGCCACCAGCAGAGGGCTACAGAATGGCTACACCTTC. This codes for CATSRGLQNGYTF.

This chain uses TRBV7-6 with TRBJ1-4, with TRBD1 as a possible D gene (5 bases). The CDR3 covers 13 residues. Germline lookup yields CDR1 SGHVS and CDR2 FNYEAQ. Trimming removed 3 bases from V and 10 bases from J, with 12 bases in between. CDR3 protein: CASSFPTVIKLFF. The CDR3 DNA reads TGTGCCAGCAGCTTCCCGACAGTGATAAAACTGTTTTTT.

The CDR3 coding sequence is TGTGCCAGTAGCCCGAACAGGGGGCCGAACACTGAAGCTTTCTTT. Protein: CASSPNRGPNTEAFF. The chain uses TRBV19 and TRBJ1-1; 9 bases map to TRBD1. Germline V gene lookup returns CDR1 LNHDA and CDR2 SQIVND (reference sequence). The V segment lost 6 bases and the J segment 1 base; nucleotides outside the gene matches: 6. The CDR3 is 15 residues long.

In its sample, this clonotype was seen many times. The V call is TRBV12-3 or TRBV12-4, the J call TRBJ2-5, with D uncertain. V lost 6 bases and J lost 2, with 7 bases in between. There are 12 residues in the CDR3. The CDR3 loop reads CASRTHQETQYF. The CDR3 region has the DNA TGTGCCAGCAGGACACATCAAGAGACCCAGTACTTC.

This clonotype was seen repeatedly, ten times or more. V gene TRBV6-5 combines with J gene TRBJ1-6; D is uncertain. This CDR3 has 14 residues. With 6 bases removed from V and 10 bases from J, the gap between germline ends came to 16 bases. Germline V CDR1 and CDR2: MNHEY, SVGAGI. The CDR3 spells CASRGNSLGSPLHF. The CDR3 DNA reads TGTGCCAGCAGAGGAAACAGTCTTGGATCACCCCTCCACTTT.

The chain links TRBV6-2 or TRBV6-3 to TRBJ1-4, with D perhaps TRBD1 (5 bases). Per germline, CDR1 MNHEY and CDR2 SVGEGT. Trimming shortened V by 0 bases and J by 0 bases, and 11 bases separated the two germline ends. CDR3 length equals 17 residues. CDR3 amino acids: CASSYSGGGATNEKLFF. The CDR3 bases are TGTGCCAGCAGTTACTCGGGGGGGGGTGCAACTAATGAAAAACTGTTTTTT.

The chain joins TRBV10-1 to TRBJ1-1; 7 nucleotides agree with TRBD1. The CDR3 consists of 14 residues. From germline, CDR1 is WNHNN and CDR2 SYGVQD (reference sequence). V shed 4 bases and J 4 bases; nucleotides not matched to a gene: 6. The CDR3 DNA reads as TGCGCCAGCAGTGGACAGGGTGGGATCACTGAAGCTTTCTTT. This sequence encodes CASSGQGGITEAFF.

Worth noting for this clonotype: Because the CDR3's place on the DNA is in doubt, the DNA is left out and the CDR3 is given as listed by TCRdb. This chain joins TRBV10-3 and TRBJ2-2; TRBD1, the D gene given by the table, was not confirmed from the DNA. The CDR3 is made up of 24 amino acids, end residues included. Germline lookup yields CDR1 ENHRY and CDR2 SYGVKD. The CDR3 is CAISRTGNGANVLTFGAGTGELFF.